This TCR beta chain was observed in a study of beta chain features in type 1 diabetes. Study results and caveats: TCRB CDR3 length was moderately but significantly reduced in all four CD4+ subsets of Type 1 diabetes patients. More deletions and fewer insertions at VDJ junctions were seen in type 1 diabetes patients.

Expressed TCRB transcripts were sequenced because the entire RNA isolate underwent reverse transcription. The assay was immunoSEQ multiplex PCR, and TCRdb's table has in-frame clones only and misses some. Here the sample spans hundreds of thousands of clones, 13% being singletons. Comment on this clone: The target antigen is unknown.

V lost 3 bases to trimming and J lost 3 bases, with 14 bases between them. The length of the CDR3 is 14 residues. The germline CDR1 and CDR2 sequences are GTSNPN and SVGIG (reference sequence). Sorted CD4+ subsets: naive, central memory, regulatory, stem cell-like memory (CD45RO/CCR7/CD25/CD127/CD95/CD27 panel). The source material was naive CD4+ T cells from blood. This sequence joins TRBV30 and TRBJ1-1, with no clear D. The TCR was taken from a man aged 18-30 years with type 1 diabetes. CDR3 DNA sequence: TGTGCCTGGAGCCCACTCGACCGAGACACTGAAGCTTTCTTT. Translated: CAWSPLDRDTEAFF.